The 11 T cell receptor beta chains below were found in one sample sequenced in a study of blood T cell repertoires in COVID-19. Produced via immunoSEQ multiplex PCR; TCRdb's table is partial and in-frame only. The table has about 270,000 clones, roughly 88% seen once. The sample consisted of PBMCs or T cells enriched from blood (not recorded which). The receptor set was obtained from a woman aged 25 to 39 who had recovered from COVID-19.

The rearrangement links TRBV21-1 to TRBJ1-5; the table's D call of TRBD1 was not tested on the DNA. TRBV21-1 is tagged as a pseudogene. This CDR3 comprises 13 residues. CDR3 bases: TGTGCCAGCACCACAGGTTACGGTCAGCCCCAGCATTTT. Its protein is CASTTGYGQPQHF.

The V call is TRBV28, the J call TRBJ2-5; D may be TRBD1 (6 bases). The CDR3 consists of 12 residues. CDR1 and CDR2 (germline): MDHEN, SYDVKM. The germline V and J ends were trimmed by 9 bases and 5 bases, with 13 bases remaining between them. CDR3 sequence: CASWTATETQYF. The CDR3 DNA reads TGTGCCAGTTGGACAGCCACGGAGACCCAGTACTTC.

This rearrangement joins TRBV4-1 to TRBJ2-3; 8 bases match TRBD2. V dropped 4 bases and J dropped 1; count of bases not matched to a gene: 4. Germline V lookup: CDR1 MGHRA, CDR2 YSYEKL. The CDR3 has 15 residues. The CDR3 DNA reads TGCGCCAGCAGCCCTCGAGCGGGGGGCACAGATACGCAGTATTTT. Translation: CASSPRAGGTDTQYF.

The chain's CDR3 is CASSLEWEAKNIQYF. As DNA, the CDR3 is TGTGCCAGCAGCTTAGAGTGGGAGGCCAAAAACATTCAGTACTTC. The V call is TRBV7-2, the J call TRBJ2-4; tentatively, D is TRBD2 (5 bases). This CDR3 spans 15 amino acids. Germline V CDR1 and CDR2: SGHTA, FQGNSA. The V gene lost 1 base and the J gene lost 1 base, with 8 bases spanning the gap.

The chain employs TRBV30 and TRBJ1-6; D possibly corresponds to TRBD1 (6 bases). The CDR3 sequence is 16 residues long. The germline CDR1 and CDR2 sequences are GTSNPN and SVGIG (reference sequence). V was trimmed by 1 base and J by 3 bases, leaving 13 bases between them. The CDR3 here is CAWSARTAFYNSPLHF. Here the CDR3 DNA reads TGTGCCTGGAGTGCCAGGACAGCCTTCTATAATTCACCCCTCCACTTT.

V gene TRBV29-1 combines with J gene TRBJ2-3; 9 nucleotides agree with TRBD1. V trimming: 7 bases; J trimming: 2 bases; junction bases outside the gene matches: 1. The CDR3 covers 12 residues. The V gene's germline CDR1 is SQVTM and CDR2 ANQGSEA. The CDR3 sequence: CSGTGDTDTQYF. DNA of the CDR3: TGCAGCGGGACAGGGGACACAGATACGCAGTATTTT.

The rearrangement joins TRBV11-2 to TRBJ1-2; no clear D gene. V was pared by 0 bases and J by 6 bases, with 5 bases between. The CDR3 contains 12 residues. The germline V gene encodes CDR1 SGHAT and CDR2 FQNNGV. CDR3 in amino acids: CASSLERNGYTF. CDR3 sequence (DNA): TGTGCCAGCAGCTTAGAGCGGAATGGCTACACCTTC.

This clone was seen a few times. This chain uses TRBV5-8 with TRBJ2-7; 8 bases are a match to TRBD2. V shed 5 bases and J 4 bases; nucleotides not matched to a gene: 8. The CDR3 has 14 residues. Germline V gene sequence: CDR1 SGHTS, CDR2 YDEGEE. CDR3 protein: CASRPIGRGYEQYF. The DNA for the CDR3 is TGTGCCAGCAGGCCCATCGGGAGGGGGTACGAGCAGTACTTC.

This clone was picked up one time. The CDR3 loop is CASSPWDSQYSPLHF. The CDR3 DNA sequence: TGTGCCAGCAGCCCCTGGGACAGCCAATACTCACCCCTCCACTTT. The rearrangement joins TRBV9 to TRBJ1-6; TRBD1 agrees at 7 bases. The CDR3 length is 15 residues. V lost 4 bases to trimming and J lost 10 bases; unmatched junction nucleotides: 11. Per the germline V gene, CDR1 is SGDLS and CDR2 is YYNGEE. The variable domain in full, with the rest retrieved from reference TRBV9 and TRBJ1-6, is DSGVTQTPKHLITATGQRVTLRCSPRSGDLSVYWYQQSLDQGLQFLIQYYNGEERAKGNILERFSAQQFPDLHSELNLSSLELGDSALYFCASSPWDSQYSPLHFGNGTRLTVT.

The chain is built from TRBV3-1 (or the pseudogene TRBV3-2) and TRBJ2-1; TRBD2 matches 12 bases. This CDR3 spans 17 amino acids. Trimming cost V 4 bases and J 3 bases; bases outside gene matches: 7. Germline V gives CDR1 LGHDT, CDR2 YNNKEL (reference sequence). CDR3 coding DNA: TGTGCCAGCAGCCTTACAACTAGCGGGGGGTTCTACAATGAGCAGTTCTTC. This translates into CASSLTTSGGFYNEQFF.

The chain has TRBV30 and TRBJ2-3; D may be TRBD1 (7 bases). Germline CDR1 and CDR2: GTSNPN and SVGIG (reference sequence). Between the trimmed V and J ends, which lost 8 bases and 0 bases, there was a span of 18 bases. CDR3 length: 15 residues. CDR3 DNA sequence: TGTGCCGGCAGGGGGAGGACATCTAGCACAGATACGCAGTATTTT. Its translation: CAGRGRTSSTDTQYF.